The sequence of this TCR beta chain was determined in a study of control samples from healthy donors and cancer patients. V shed 4 bases, J shed 4 bases, and the junction held 11 bases outside the gene matches. CDR3 length: 17 amino acids. Germline CDR1 is LGHNA and CDR2 is YNFKEQ. The assay was immunoSEQ multiplex PCR, and TCRdb's table has in-frame clones only and misses some. This table has 74,000 or so clones, around 89% appearing once. V gene TRBV4-2 combines with J gene TRBJ2-3; TRBD2 agrees at 10 bases. The clonotype originates from a man aged 50 to 60 in good health. The specimen sequenced was blood. The CDR3 DNA reads as TGTGCCAGCAGCCCAAGGAGCGGGGGGGCTGAGGCAGATACGCAGTATTTT. Its translation: CASSPRSGGAEADTQYF.